A single T cell receptor (beta chain) is shown here with its context. This sample stems from a study of blood T cell repertoires in COVID-19. Overall study: The study drew acute and convalescent COVID-19 samples from the United States, Italy and Spain.

This CDR3 has 14 residues. Trimming left V 6 bases short and J 4 bases short, with 14 bases between. Germline V gives CDR1 SGHTA, CDR2 FQGNSA. In the original analysis: By means of reference gene primer amplification, nucleated cell counts were estimated. Some clones are missing from TCRdb's copy, which holds only in-frame ones; the method was immunoSEQ multiplex PCR. Clonal size and the V and J genes are those of that table, whereas D and trimming came from the DNA. The sample records around 53,000 clones, 90% to 95% being singletons. The rearrangement links TRBV7-2 to TRBJ2-3; maybe TRBD2 (5 bases). The receptor was isolated from a human donor in a cohort sampled during active COVID-19. The material sequenced was peripheral blood. The CDR3 spells CASSSGSTPDTQYF. CDR3 in DNA: TGTGCCAGCAGTTCTGGGAGCACCCCAGATACGCAGTATTTT.